A selection of T cell receptor beta chains follows, all from one sample in a study of cytomegalovirus exposure and HLA in healthy donors. The assay was immunoSEQ multiplex PCR, and TCRdb's table has in-frame clones only and misses some. This sample carries about 70,000 clones, around 74% of them seen once, and the ten largest clones take 8.5% to 14%. The sample consisted of PBMCs. Receptors originate from a woman aged 55-69 years in good health and CMV-seropositive. The CDR3 runs from the conserved cysteine through the conserved F or W. The D gene is left open where the match is weak. Size is stated for part of the rows, as once, few or many counts, or as a class when the clone is expanded.

j_gene	v_gene	abundance	d_gene	CDR3aa	CDR3nt
TRBJ1-2	TRBV27	.	.	CASSPPGGYGYTF	TGTGCCAGCAGTCCCCCGGGGGGCTATGGCTACACCTTC
TRBJ2-7	TRBV7-2	once	.	CASIRGEKQYF	TGTGCCAGCATCAGGGGAGAGAAGCAGTACTTC
TRBJ2-2	TRBV7-2	.	TRBD2	CASSENRLAVTGELFF	TGTGCCAGCAGCGAAAACAGACTAGCCGTCACCGGGGAGCTGTTTTTT
TRBJ1-1	TRBV7-6	.	.	CASSPTGFNTEAFF	TGTGCCAGCAGTCCCACAGGGTTCAACACTGAAGCTTTCTTT
TRBJ1-2	TRBV14	.	.	CASSQGGGTIYGYTF	TGTGCCAGCAGCCAAGGGGGGGGCACTATCTATGGCTACACCTTC
TRBJ2-3	TRBV4-1	.	.	CASTQNIAESRDTQYF	TGCGCCAGCACCCAAAACATAGCGGAGAGTAGGGATACGCAGTATTTT
TRBJ1-2	TRBV5-1	.	TRBD1	CASSLEGQGARGYTF	TGCGCCAGCAGCTTGGAGGGTCAGGGGGCGAGGGGCTACACCTTC
TRBJ2-7	TRBV5-1	.	TRBD1	CASSLTGGLYEQYF	TGCGCCAGCAGCTTGACAGGGGGCTTGTACGAGCAGTACTTC
TRBJ1-2	TRBV18	.	.	CASSNQNYGYTF	TGTGCCAGCTCAAACCAGAACTATGGCTACACCTTC
TRBJ2-5	TRBV19	.	.	CASSQGSIETQYF	TGTGCCAGTAGTCAGGGGTCGATAGAGACCCAGTACTTC
TRBJ1-1	TRBV6-1	.	.	CASSREGDTEAFF	TGTGCCAGCAGCCGGGAGGGGGACACTGAAGCTTTCTTT
TRBJ2-4	TRBV4-2	.	.	CASSPGTPPFDIQYF	TGTGCCAGCAGCCCCGGGACACCCCCCTTTGACATTCAGTACTTC
TRBJ1-6	TRBV14	.	.	CASRREVYSPLHF	TGTGCCAGCAGAAGAGAAGTGTATTCACCCCTCCACTTT
TRBJ2-2	TRBV6-5	.	.	CASKEGAHTGELFF	TGTGCCAGCAAGGAGGGGGCACACACCGGGGAGCTGTTTTTT
TRBJ2-1	TRBV20-1	.	.	CSARRGEEQFF	TGCAGTGCTAGAAGGGGCGAAGAGCAGTTCTTC
TRBJ2-7	TRBV4-1	.	.	CASSPTRFNSYEQYF	TGCGCCAGCAGCCCGACACGGTTCAACTCCTACGAGCAGTACTTC
TRBJ1-3	TRBV5-6	few	.	CASSPGTLLGNTIYF	TGTGCCAGCAGCCCCGGGACACTTTTAGGAAACACCATATATTTT
TRBJ2-5	TRBV5-8	.	TRBD1	CASSSATGVETQYF	TGTGCCAGCAGCTCCGCGACAGGGGTCGAGACCCAGTACTTC
TRBJ1-2	TRBV7-4	.	TRBD1	CASSLLTSGTEYGYTF	TGTGCCAGCAGCTTACTTACCTCCGGGACAGAATATGGCTACACCTTC
TRBJ2-5	TRBV29-1	.	TRBD1	CSVGTGDQETQYF	TGCAGCGTTGGGACAGGGGACCAAGAGACCCAGTACTTC
TRBJ1-2	TRBV6-5	.	TRBD1	CASSGPGQNYGYTF	TGTGCCAGCAGTGGACCGGGACAGAACTATGGCTACACCTTC
TRBJ2-7	TRBV7-2	.	TRBD2	CASSLRQGLAGGPHYEQYF	TGTGCCAGCAGCTTAAGGCAGGGACTAGCGGGAGGGCCCCACTACGAGCAGTACTTC
TRBJ2-2	TRBV25-1	few	.	CASSALGSVFF	TGTGCCAGCAGTGCCCTCGGTTCTGTGTTTTTT
TRBJ2-2	TRBV5-1	.	.	CASSLGSLTSTGELFF	TGCGCCAGCAGCTTGGGGTCTCTGACATCCACCGGGGAGCTGTTTTTT
TRBJ1-1	TRBV19	.	.	CAVHAAGYSNTEAFF	TGTGCCGTCCACGCCGCAGGTTATTCGAACACTGAAGCTTTCTTT
TRBJ2-5	TRBV2	few	.	CASNRAQETQYF	TGTGCCAGCAACAGAGCACAAGAGACCCAGTACTTC
TRBJ2-1	TRBV11-1	.	TRBD1	CASSWGQGAPNEQFF	TGTGCCAGCAGTTGGGGACAGGGGGCGCCGAATGAGCAGTTCTTC
TRBJ2-2	TRBV6-1	few	TRBD1	CASSEARGPAGELFF	TGTGCCAGCAGTGAAGCCAGGGGGCCGGCCGGGGAGCTGTTTTTT
TRBJ1-1	TRBV9	.	.	CASSPEAGVTEAFF	TGTGCCAGCAGCCCAGAGGCAGGGGTGACTGAAGCTTTCTTT
TRBJ1-2	TRBV19	.	TRBD1	CASSQGQPGGYTF	TGTGCCAGTAGTCAGGGACAGCCGGGTGGCTACACCTTC
TRBJ2-7	TRBV4-1	few	.	CASSQDAADGKQYF	TGCGCCAGCAGCCAAGATGCGGCGGATGGAAAGCAGTACTTC
TRBJ1-5	TRBV2	.	.	CASTIRGNQPQHF	TGTGCCAGCACGATCCGGGGAAATCAGCCCCAGCATTTT
TRBJ2-3	TRBV9	.	.	CASSGQPSTDTQYF	TGTGCCAGCAGTGGACAGCCTAGCACAGATACGCAGTATTTT